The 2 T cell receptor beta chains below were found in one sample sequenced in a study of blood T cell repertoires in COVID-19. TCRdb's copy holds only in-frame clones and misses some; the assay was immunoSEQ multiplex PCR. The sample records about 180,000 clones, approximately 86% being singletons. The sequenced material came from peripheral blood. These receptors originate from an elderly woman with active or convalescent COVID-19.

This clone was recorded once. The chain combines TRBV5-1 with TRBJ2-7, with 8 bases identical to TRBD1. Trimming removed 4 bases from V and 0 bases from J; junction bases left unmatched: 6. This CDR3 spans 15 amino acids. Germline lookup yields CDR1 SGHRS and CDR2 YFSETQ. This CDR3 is CASSTLGQASYEQYF. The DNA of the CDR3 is TGCGCCAGCAGCACACTGGGACAGGCCTCCTACGAGCAGTACTTC.

The DNA of the CDR3 is TGTGCCTGGAGTACCAGACAGGGCTCAGCCCAGCATTTT. This encodes CAWSTRQGSAQHF. V and J are TRBV30 and TRBJ1-5; 7 bases are shared with TRBD1. Germline V CDR1 and CDR2: GTSNPN, SVGIG (reference sequence). The CDR3 consists of 13 residues. V shed 2 bases, J shed 11 bases, and the junction held 9 bases outside the gene matches.